Below, 19 T cell receptor beta chains from the same sample are listed, as sequenced in a study of T cell changes during pregnancy in multiple sclerosis. The protocol was immunoSEQ multiplex PCR, while the TCRdb copy is restricted to in-frame clones and leaves out a portion. The profile shows 56,000 or so clones, 89% of them singletons. Sequenced material: peripheral blood, taken after pregnancy. The source of these receptors is a female donor with multiple sclerosis, enrolled in a pregnancy study.

V usage is TRBV13 and J usage is TRBJ1-4, with 7 bases lining up with TRBD1. Germline values: CDR1 PRHDT, CDR2 FYEKMQ (reference sequence). This CDR3 has 16 amino acids. The V and J ends lost 4 bases and 4 bases, in that order; junction bases with no gene match: 9. CDR3 sequence reads: CASSSRDSLFNEKLFF. The CDR3 nucleotides are TGTGCCAGCAGCTCCAGGGACAGCTTATTTAATGAAAAACTGTTTTTT. The full variable domain, rest sourced from reference TRBV13 and TRBJ1-4, is AAGVIQSPRHLIKEKRETATLKCYPIPRHDTVYWYQQGPGQDPQFLISFYEKMQSDKGSIPDRFSAQQFSDYHSELNMSSLELGDSALYFCASSSRDSLFNEKLFFGSGTQLSVL.

The rearrangement uses TRBV11-1 and TRBJ2-3; no clear D. The CDR3 runs 15 residues. From germline, CDR1 is SGHAT and CDR2 FQDESV (reference sequence). Trimming removed 0 bases from V and 3 bases from J, with 10 bases in between. This CDR3 reads CASSLADGDTDTQYF. Here the CDR3 DNA reads TGTGCCAGCAGCTTAGCAGACGGAGATACAGATACGCAGTATTTT.

The rearrangement joins TRBV11-3 to TRBJ2-7; D remains ambiguous. This CDR3 region has 16 residues. Trimming removed 1 base from V and 6 bases from J, with 19 bases in between. Per the germline V gene, CDR1 is SGHNT and CDR2 is YENEEA. The CDR3 loop reads CASSLGGSDSGSEQYF. CDR3 coding DNA: TGTGCCAGCAGCTTAGGAGGATCCGACTCCGGCTCCGAGCAGTACTTC.

The chain combines TRBV5-1 with TRBJ2-5, with D unclear. Germline V CDR1 and CDR2: SGHRS, YFSETQ. This CDR3 spans 14 amino acids. V lost 0 bases and J lost 6, with 12 bases in between. The CDR3, as DNA: TGCGCCAGCAGCTTGGAAGACTTTTCCCAGACCCAGTACTTC. Translating it yields CASSLEDFSQTQYF.

The rearrangement joins TRBV11-2 to TRBJ2-7; TRBD2 agrees at 8 bases. This CDR3 is built from 15 residues. The ends lost 0 bases at V and 4 bases at J; junction bases unmatched: 5. Germline CDR1 is SGHAT and CDR2 is FQNNGV. In DNA form, the CDR3 reads TGTGCCAGCAGCTTAGAGCACGGCGGGGGGTACGAGCAGTACTTC. Amino acids: CASSLEHGGGYEQYF.

The chain has TRBV5-1 and TRBJ2-1; D is unresolved. This CDR3 has 15 amino acids. The V gene lost 2 bases and the J gene lost 0 bases, with 9 bases spanning the gap. Germline V lookup: CDR1 SGHRS, CDR2 YFSETQ. The chain's CDR3 is CASSFTESSYNEQFF. CDR3 sequence (DNA): TGCGCCAGCAGCTTCACAGAGAGCTCCTACAATGAGCAGTTCTTC.

The chain couples TRBV2 to TRBJ2-1; 7 bases align to TRBD2. The CDR3 runs to 15 residues. The V segment lost 1 base and the J segment 4 bases; nucleotides outside the gene matches: 4. The germline gives CDR1 SNHLY, CDR2 FYNNEI. The CDR3 DNA sequence: TGTGCCAGCAGTGAAGGTCTAGCGGAATACAATGAGCAGTTCTTC. It yields the protein CASSEGLAEYNEQFF. Looking up the rest from reference TRBV2 and TRBJ2-1 gives the full variable domain: EPEVTQTPSHQVTQMGQEVILRCVPISNHLYFYWYRQILGQKVEFLVSFYNNEISEKSEIFDDQFSVERPDGSNFTLKIRSTKLEDSAMYFCASSEGLAEYNEQFFGPGTRLTVL.

CDR3 in amino acids: CATGGGGIETQYF. The CDR3, as DNA: TGTGCCACCGGGGGGGGAGGGATAGAGACCCAGTACTTC. The rearrangement links TRBV6-5 to TRBJ2-5, with TRBD2 matching over 8 bases. Germline V gene sequence: CDR1 MNHEY, CDR2 SVGAGI. V trimming: 10 bases; J trimming: 4 bases; junction bases outside the gene matches: 8. The CDR3 has 13 amino acids.

This sequence joins TRBV11-2 and TRBJ1-6; D is perhaps TRBD1 (6 bases). This CDR3 has 16 residues. Trimming left V 1 base short and J 4 bases short, with 11 bases between. CDR1 is SGHAT and CDR2 is FQNNGV in the germline V gene. The CDR3 sequence is CASSLVGGQYNSPLHF. DNA for the CDR3: TGTGCCAGCAGCTTAGTCGGGGGGCAGTATAATTCACCCCTCCACTTT.

The rearrangement links TRBV10-3 to TRBJ2-5, with 8 bases lining up with TRBD2. The CDR3 loop spans 14 amino acids. Germline V gene lookup returns CDR1 ENHRY and CDR2 SYGVKD. Losses at the gene ends were 8 bases for V and 3 bases for J; bases not matched to a gene: 8. CDR3 region: CAISRRGVEETQYF. In nucleotides, the CDR3 is TGTGCCATCTCCCGGCGGGGGGTCGAAGAGACCCAGTACTTC.

The J gene is TRBJ1-2, the V gene TRBV10-3; 7 bases line up with TRBD1. CDR3 length equals 13 residues. Per the germline V gene, CDR1 is ENHRY and CDR2 is SYGVKD. The trim removed 6 bases at V and 8 bases at J, leaving 9 bases unmatched. This CDR3 is CAISDREFSGYTF. The DNA of the CDR3 is TGTGCCATCAGCGACAGGGAGTTCTCCGGCTACACCTTC.

The chain is built from TRBV9 and TRBJ2-5; D gene ambiguous. The CDR3 runs to 13 residues. V was trimmed by 4 bases and J by 2 bases, leaving 9 bases between them. Germline V gene lookup returns CDR1 SGDLS and CDR2 YYNGEE. DNA of the CDR3: TGTGCCAGCAGCCCCTCCCTACAAGAGACCCAGTACTTC. Protein: CASSPSLQETQYF.

The chain combines TRBV6-1 with TRBJ1-1; 10 positions agree with TRBD1. In germline, CDR1 is MNHNS, CDR2 SASEGT. Losses at the gene ends were 7 bases for V and 5 bases for J; bases not matched to a gene: 4. The CDR3 is 13 residues long. The CDR3 spells CASTDRGRTEAFF. The CDR3 DNA reads as TGTGCCAGCACTGACAGGGGGCGGACTGAAGCTTTCTTT.

This clone was picked up one time. This rearrangement joins TRBV5-1 to TRBJ2-5, with a possible D match to TRBD2 (5 bases). The germline V gene encodes CDR1 SGHRS and CDR2 YFSETQ. V dropped 5 bases and J dropped 7 bases, with 18 bases sitting between them. This CDR3 has 14 amino acids. The CDR3 DNA reads TGCGCCAGCAGTTCAAGCCTCACCAGCGGGACCCAGTACTTC. Its translation: CASSSSLTSGTQYF.

This chain uses TRBV6-5 with TRBJ2-2, with a tentative D call TRBD2 (6 bases). There are 16 residues in the CDR3. Germline CDR1 reads MNHEY; CDR2 reads SVGAGI. V was clipped by 0 bases and J by 1 base, with 9 bases between them. CDR3 residues: CASSYSGRGNTGELFF. The CDR3 nucleotides read TGTGCCAGCAGTTACTCTGGGCGGGGGAACACCGGGGAGCTGTTTTTT.

This chain connects TRBV19 to TRBJ2-1, with 9 bases that match TRBD2. The junction had 11 bases not matched to a gene; V was cut back by 7 bases and J by 4 bases. Looked up from germline, CDR1 is LNHDA and CDR2 is SQIVND (reference sequence). The CDR3 covers 16 residues. The CDR3 protein is CASIGGGALGYNEQFF. For the CDR3, the DNA is TGTGCCAGTATAGGCGGGGGGGCCTTAGGGTACAATGAGCAGTTCTTC.

This clone was found a few times. The rearrangement uses TRBV7-2 and TRBJ1-5, with no clear D. V shed 1 base and J shed 9 bases, with 7 bases lying between them. The CDR3 covers 12 residues. From germline, CDR1 is SGHTA and CDR2 FQGNSA. The DNA of the CDR3 is TGTGCCAGCAGCTTAGTTGGAGGGCCCCAGCATTTT. This codes for CASSLVGGPQHF.

The CDR3 nucleotides read TGCGCCAGCAGCCTTGGACTAGCGGAACTTCAAGAGACCCAGTACTTC. This encodes CASSLGLAELQETQYF. The chain is built from TRBV5-1 and TRBJ2-5; 10 bases line up with TRBD2. The CDR3 has 16 amino acids. CDR1 is SGHRS, CDR2 YFSETQ, per germline. V trimming: 4 bases; J trimming: 2 bases; junction bases outside the gene matches: 8.

J is TRBJ2-7 and V is TRBV19; 8 bases agree with TRBD1. Germline CDR1 LNHDA, CDR2 SQIVND (reference sequence). The CDR3 spans 13 residues. V lost 11 bases and J lost 6; bases outside the gene matches: 12. This CDR3 is CASTSQGAGEQYF. The CDR3 nucleotides are TGTGCCTCGACGAGTCAGGGGGCGGGCGAGCAGTACTTC.